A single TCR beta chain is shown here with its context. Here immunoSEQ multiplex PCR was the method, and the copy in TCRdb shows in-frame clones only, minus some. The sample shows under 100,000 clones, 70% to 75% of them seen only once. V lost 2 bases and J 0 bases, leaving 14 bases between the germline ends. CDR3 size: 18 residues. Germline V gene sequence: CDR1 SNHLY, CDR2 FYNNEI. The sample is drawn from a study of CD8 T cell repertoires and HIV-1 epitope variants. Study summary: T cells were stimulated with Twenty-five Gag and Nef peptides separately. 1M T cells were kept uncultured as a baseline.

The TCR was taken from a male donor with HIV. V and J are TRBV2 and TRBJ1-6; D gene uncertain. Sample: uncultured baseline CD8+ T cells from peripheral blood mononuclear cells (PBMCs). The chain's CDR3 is CASSEKAGWSSYNSPLHF. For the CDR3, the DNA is TGTGCCAGCAGTGAAAAGGCAGGCTGGAGCTCCTATAATTCACCCCTCCACTTT.